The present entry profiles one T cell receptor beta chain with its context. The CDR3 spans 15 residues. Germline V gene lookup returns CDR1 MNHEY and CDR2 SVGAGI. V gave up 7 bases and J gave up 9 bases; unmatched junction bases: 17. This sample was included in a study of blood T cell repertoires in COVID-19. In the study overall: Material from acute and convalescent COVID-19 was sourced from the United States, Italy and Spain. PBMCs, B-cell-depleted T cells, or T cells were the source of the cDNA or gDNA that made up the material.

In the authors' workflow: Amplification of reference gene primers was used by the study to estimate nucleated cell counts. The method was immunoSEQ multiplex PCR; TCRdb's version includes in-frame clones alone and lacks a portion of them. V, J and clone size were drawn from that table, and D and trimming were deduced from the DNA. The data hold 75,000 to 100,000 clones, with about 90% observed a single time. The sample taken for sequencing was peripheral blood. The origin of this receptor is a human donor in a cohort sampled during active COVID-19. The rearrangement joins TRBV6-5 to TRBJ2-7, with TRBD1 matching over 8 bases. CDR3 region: CASTPTGVSPGGQYF. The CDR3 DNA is TGTGCCAGCACTCCGACAGGGGTCAGTCCCGGGGGGCAGTACTTC.